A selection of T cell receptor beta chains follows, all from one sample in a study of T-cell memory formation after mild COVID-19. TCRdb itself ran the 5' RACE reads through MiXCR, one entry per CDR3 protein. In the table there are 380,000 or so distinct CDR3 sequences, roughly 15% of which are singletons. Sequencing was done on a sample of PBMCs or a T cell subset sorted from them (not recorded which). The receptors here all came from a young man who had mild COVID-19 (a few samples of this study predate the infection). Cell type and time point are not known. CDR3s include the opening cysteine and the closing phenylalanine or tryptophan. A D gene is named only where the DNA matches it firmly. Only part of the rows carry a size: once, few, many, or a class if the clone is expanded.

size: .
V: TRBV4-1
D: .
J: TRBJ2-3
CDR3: CASSQGDLSPGTQYF
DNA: TGCGCCAGCAGCCAAGGAGACCTCTCCCCAGGTACGCAGTATTTT

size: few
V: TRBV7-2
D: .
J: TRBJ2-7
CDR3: CASSDPRQEPEQYF
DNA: TGTGCCAGCAGCGACCCTAGGCAGGAGCCCGAGCAGTACTTC

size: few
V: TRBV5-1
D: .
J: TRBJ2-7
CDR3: CASSWRVQGTYEQYF
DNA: TGCGCCAGCAGCTGGAGGGTCCAGGGGACCTACGAGCAGTACTTC

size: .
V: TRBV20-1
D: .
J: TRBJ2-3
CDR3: CSARTTDTQYF
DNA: TGCAGTGCAAGGACCACAGATACGCAGTATTTT

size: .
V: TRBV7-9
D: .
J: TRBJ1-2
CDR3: CASSSPNRDYGYTF
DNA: TGTGCCAGCAGCTCACCGAACAGGGACTATGGCTACACCTTC

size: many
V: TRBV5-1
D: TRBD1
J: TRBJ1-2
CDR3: CASSLQGDGYTF
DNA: TGTGCCAGCAGTTTACAGGGGGACGGCTACACCTTC

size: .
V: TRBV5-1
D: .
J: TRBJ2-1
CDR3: CASSHAVGGEQFF
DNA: TGCGCCAGCAGCCACGCCGTGGGAGGTGAGCAGTTCTTC

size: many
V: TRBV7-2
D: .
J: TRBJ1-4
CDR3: CASSLGLGGGSSEKLFF
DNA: TGTGCCAGCAGCTTAGGTCTTGGAGGAGGATCTAGTGAAAAACTGTTTTTT

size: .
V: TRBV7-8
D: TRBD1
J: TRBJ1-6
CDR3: CASSTRTGGSPLHF
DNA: TGTGCCAGCAGCACCCGGACAGGGGGATCACCCCTCCACTTT

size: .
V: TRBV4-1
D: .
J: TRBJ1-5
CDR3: CASSQALNQPQHF
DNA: TGCGCCAGCAGCCAAGCCCTCAATCAGCCCCAGCATTTT

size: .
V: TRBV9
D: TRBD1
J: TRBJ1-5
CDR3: CASPQGAGNQPQHF
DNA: TGTGCCAGTCCTCAGGGGGCTGGCAATCAGCCCCAGCATTTT

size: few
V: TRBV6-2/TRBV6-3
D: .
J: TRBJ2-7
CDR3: CASSYSPLGNEQYF
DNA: TGTGCCAGCAGTTACTCGCCCCTGGGAAACGAGCAGTACTTC

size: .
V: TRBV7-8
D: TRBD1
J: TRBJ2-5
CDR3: CASQLYQDRVWETQYF
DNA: TGTGCCAGCCAGCTGTATCAGGACAGGGTTTGGGAGACCCAGTACTTC

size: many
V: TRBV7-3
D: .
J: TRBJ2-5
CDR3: CASSLLGGFQETQYF
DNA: TGTGCCAGCAGCTTACTCGGGGGCTTCCAAGAGACCCAGTACTTC

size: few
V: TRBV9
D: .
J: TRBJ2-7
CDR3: CASSVRDQAKEQYF
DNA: TGTGCCAGCAGCGTCCGGGACCAAGCTAAGGAGCAGTACTTC

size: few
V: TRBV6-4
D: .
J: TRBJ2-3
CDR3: CASAPRGPPDTQYF
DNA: TGTGCCAGCGCCCCCCGGGGCCCCCCGGATACGCAGTATTTT

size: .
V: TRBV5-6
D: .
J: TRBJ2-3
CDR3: CASSTGPPWDTQYF
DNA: TGTGCCAGCAGCACCGGGCCGCCATGGGATACGCAGTATTTT

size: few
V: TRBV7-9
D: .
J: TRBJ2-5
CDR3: CASSFKGPETQYF
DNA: TGTGCCAGCAGCTTCAAGGGGCCCGAGACCCAGTACTTC

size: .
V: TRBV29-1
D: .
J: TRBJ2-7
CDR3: CSVGAAYEQYF
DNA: TGCAGCGTTGGGGCTGCCTACGAGCAGTACTTC

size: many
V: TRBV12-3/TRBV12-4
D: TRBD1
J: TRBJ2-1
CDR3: CASSDRGGWSYNEQFF
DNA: TGTGCCAGCAGCGACAGGGGCGGGTGGTCCTACAATGAGCAGTTCTTC

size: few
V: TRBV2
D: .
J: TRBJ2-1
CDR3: CASMSGSYNEQFF
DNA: TGTGCCAGTATGAGCGGGTCCTACAATGAGCAGTTCTTC

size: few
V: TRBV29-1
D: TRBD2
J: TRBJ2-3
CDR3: CSVEAFSGGYTDTQYF
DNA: TGCAGCGTTGAAGCCTTTAGCGGGGGTTACACAGATACGCAGTATTTT

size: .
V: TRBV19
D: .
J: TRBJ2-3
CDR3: CASSIREGTDTQYF
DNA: TGTGCCAGTAGTATCCGAGAGGGCACAGATACGCAGTATTTT

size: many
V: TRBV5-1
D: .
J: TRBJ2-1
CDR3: CASSSQGEEQFF
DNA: TGCGCCAGCAGCTCTCAGGGAGAGGAGCAGTTCTTC

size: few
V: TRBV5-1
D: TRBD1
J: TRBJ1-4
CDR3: CASSFTGTANEKLFF
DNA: TGCGCCAGCAGCTTTACCGGGACAGCTAATGAAAAACTGTTTTTT

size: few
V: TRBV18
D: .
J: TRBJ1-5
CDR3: CASSPPPGRVGNQPQHF
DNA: TGTGCCAGCTCACCACCGCCTGGGCGGGTTGGCAATCAGCCCCAGCATTTT

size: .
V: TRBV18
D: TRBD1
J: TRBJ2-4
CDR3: CASSPVAGQGLAKNIQYF
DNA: TGTGCCAGCTCACCCGTGGCGGGACAGGGATTAGCCAAAAACATTCAGTACTTC

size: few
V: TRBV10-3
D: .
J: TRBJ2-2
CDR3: CAISENRVTNTGELFF
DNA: TGTGCCATCAGTGAGAATAGGGTTACGAACACCGGGGAGCTGTTTTTT

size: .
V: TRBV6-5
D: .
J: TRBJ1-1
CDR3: CASSYLGRAFF
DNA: TGTGCCAGCAGTTACTTAGGGAGAGCTTTCTTT

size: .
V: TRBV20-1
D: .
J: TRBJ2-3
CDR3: CSASPTGVGPDTQYF
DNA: TGCAGTGCTAGTCCCACGGGGGTGGGCCCAGATACGCAGTATTTT

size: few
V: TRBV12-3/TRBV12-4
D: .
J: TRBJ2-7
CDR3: CASSRTLTPYEQYF
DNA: TGTGCCAGCAGTCGGACCCTAACCCCCTACGAGCAGTACTTC

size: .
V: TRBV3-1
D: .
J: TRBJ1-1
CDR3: CASSQDNTNTEAFF
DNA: TGTGCCAGCAGCCAAGATAACACGAACACTGAAGCTTTCTTT

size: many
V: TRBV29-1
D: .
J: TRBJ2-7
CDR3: CSVEELDGQGSSYEQYF
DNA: TGCAGCGTTGAAGAGTTGGACGGGCAGGGGTCTTCCTACGAGCAGTACTTC

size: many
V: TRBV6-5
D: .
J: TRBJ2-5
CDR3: CASSYKANQETQYF
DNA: TGTGCCAGCAGTTATAAGGCGAACCAAGAGACCCAGTACTTC

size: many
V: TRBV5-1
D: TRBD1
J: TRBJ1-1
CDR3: CASSLSQGATEAFF
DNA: TGCGCCAGCAGCTTGAGTCAGGGGGCCACTGAAGCTTTCTTT

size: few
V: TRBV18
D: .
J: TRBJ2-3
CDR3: CASSLLSHGGTDTQYF
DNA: TGTGCCAGCTCTCTACTTTCCCACGGGGGCACAGATACGCAGTATTTT

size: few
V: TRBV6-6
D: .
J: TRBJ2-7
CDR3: CASTTQEGDNSYEQYF
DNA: TGTGCCAGCACCACCCAGGAGGGGGACAACTCCTACGAGCAGTACTTC

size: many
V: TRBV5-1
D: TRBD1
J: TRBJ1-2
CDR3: CASSLWGAGQSNYGYTF
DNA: TGCGCCAGCAGCTTGTGGGGAGCGGGACAGAGTAACTATGGCTACACCTTC

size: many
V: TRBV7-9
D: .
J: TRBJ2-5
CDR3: CASSRRRAGETQYF
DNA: TGTGCCAGCAGCCGACGAAGGGCGGGGGAGACCCAGTACTTC

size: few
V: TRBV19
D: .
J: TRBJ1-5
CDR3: CASSIWGGQPQHF
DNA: TGTGCCAGTAGTATATGGGGAGGTCAGCCCCAGCATTTT

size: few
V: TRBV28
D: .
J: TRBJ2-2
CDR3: CASSRGGDTGELFF
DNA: TGTGCCAGCAGCAGGGGAGGCGACACCGGGGAGCTGTTTTTT

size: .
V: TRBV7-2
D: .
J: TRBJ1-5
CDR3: CASGVRGNQPQHF
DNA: TGTGCCAGCGGGGTACGAGGCAATCAGCCCCAGCATTTT

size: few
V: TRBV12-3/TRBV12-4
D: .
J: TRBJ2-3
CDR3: CASNFYPGLPSTDTQYF
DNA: TGTGCCAGCAATTTTTACCCGGGACTTCCTAGCACAGATACGCAGTATTTT

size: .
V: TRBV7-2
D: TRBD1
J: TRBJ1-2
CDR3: CASSLGTGGYTF
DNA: TGTGCCAGCAGCCTCGGGACAGGGGGCTACACCTTC

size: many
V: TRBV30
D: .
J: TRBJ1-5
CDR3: CAWRGSDYQPQHF
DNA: TGTGCCTGGAGAGGCAGCGACTATCAGCCCCAGCATTTT

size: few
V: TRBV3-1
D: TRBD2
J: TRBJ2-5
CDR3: CASSQGTSGGLERQETQYF
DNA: TGTGCCAGCAGCCAAGGGACTAGCGGGGGCCTAGAACGACAAGAGACCCAGTACTTC

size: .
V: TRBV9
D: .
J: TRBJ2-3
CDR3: CASSVGARSTDTQYF
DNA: TGTGCCAGCAGCGTAGGGGCCAGGAGCACAGATACGCAGTATTTT

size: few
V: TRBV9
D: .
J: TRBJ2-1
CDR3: CASSVERQVTYNEQFF
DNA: TGTGCCAGCAGCGTAGAACGACAGGTCACCTACAATGAGCAGTTCTTC

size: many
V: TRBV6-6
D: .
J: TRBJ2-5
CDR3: CASSYSRAGYQETQYF
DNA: TGTGCCAGCAGTTACTCCAGGGCGGGGTACCAAGAGACCCAGTACTTC

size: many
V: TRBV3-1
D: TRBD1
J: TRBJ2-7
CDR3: CASSQSGGTGIDEQYF
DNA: TGTGCCAGCAGCCAGTCAGGCGGGACAGGGATAGACGAGCAGTACTTC